This T cell receptor beta chain was sequenced for a study of T cells in Graves' hyperthyroidism and ophthalmopathy. This clonotype was counted only a few times. Its antigen is undetermined. Study results and caveats: From stable hyperthyroidism, ophthalmopathy was separated by a 13 V-J model. In the blood, most expanded thyroid clonotypes above 0.001 appeared as well.

Recently diagnosed hyperthyroidism of less than 2 months' duration affected patients aged 18 to 65. Regions amplified from RNA transcripts were the TCR beta CDR3 regions. HTBI primers were used for first-round RT-PCR of the TCR CDR3. TCRdb re-analysed the multiplex PCR reads in MiXCR, keeping a single row per CDR3 protein. The data show some 720,000 distinct CDR3 sequences, roughly 17% seen once. Germline assignment: CDR1 DFQATT and CDR2 SNEGSKA (reference sequence). This CDR3 has 16 residues. Unmatched junction bases numbered 6, after V lost 0 bases and J lost 7 bases. The receptor comes from a man aged 18 to 29 with Graves' hyperthyroidism. Input material: blood. The chain employs TRBV20-1 and TRBJ1-6, with 10 bases aligning to TRBD1. DNA of the CDR3: TGCAGTGCTAGAGATGCCGACAGGGGGCTGAATTCACCCCTCCACTTT. Protein: CSARDADRGLNSPLHF.